The 23 T cell receptor beta chains below come from one sample, sequenced in a study of Ad26.COV2.S vaccination and SARS-CoV-2 variants. Treatment noted: around 19 received Ad26.COV2.S at low or high dose, single or two shots; a few received placebo; per-sample allocation not given. The study sampled participants on day 63 after the first vaccine or placebo injection. Profiled with immunoSEQ multiplex PCR; TCRdb holds only in-frame clones, not every one. The sample holds around 300,000 clones, around 88% seen once. The specimen was peripheral blood, collected in a trial of Ad26.COV2.S vaccine versus placebo. The source of these receptors is a person between 18 and 60 years old who received the Ad26.COV2.S COVID-19 vaccine or a placebo.

The V gene is TRBV19, the J gene TRBJ2-5; possible D gene TRBD1, 5 bases. Germline loops: CDR1 LNHDA, CDR2 SQIVND (reference sequence). CDR3 length: 15 residues. V was pared by 0 bases and J by 4 bases, with 12 bases between. The CDR3 sequence: CASSIDMDTRETQYF. The CDR3 DNA is TGTGCCAGTAGTATAGACATGGACACGCGAGAGACCCAGTACTTC.

On this clone itself: Distinct nucleotide sequences in the sample also encode this CDR3. The CDR3 reads CASSPRDGSYEQYF. As DNA, the CDR3 is TGTGCCAGCTCACCACGGGACGGCTCCTACGAGCAGTACTTC. V usage is TRBV18 and J usage is TRBJ2-7, with D possibly being TRBD1 or TRBD2 (5 bases each). V lost 1 base and J 0 bases, leaving 7 bases between the germline ends. The CDR3 totals 14 residues. Germline lookup yields CDR1 KGHSH and CDR2 LQKENI.

V and J are TRBV28 and TRBJ1-2; 9 nucleotides agree with TRBD1. V lost 5 bases to trimming and J lost 7 bases; unmatched junction nucleotides: 5. This CDR3 has 13 amino acids. The germline CDR1 and CDR2 sequences are MDHEN and SYDVKM. The CDR3 is CASSITGGSGYTF. In DNA, the CDR3 is TGTGCCAGCAGTATCACAGGGGGCTCTGGCTACACCTTC.

In its sample, this clone was seen once. The chain carries TRBV6-5 and TRBJ2-7; D might be TRBD2 (5 bases). Germline V gene sequence: CDR1 MNHEY, CDR2 SVGAGI. This CDR3 spans 11 amino acids. Deletions cut 7 bases from V and 5 bases from J, with 9 bases between. In DNA, the CDR3 is TGTGCCAGCACAAGCGGCGACGAGCAGTACTTC. This encodes CASTSGDEQYF.

This chain joins TRBV13 and TRBJ2-2; possibly TRBD1 or TRBD2 for D (5 bases each). This CDR3 is built from 16 residues. CDR1 PRHDT and CDR2 FYEKMQ come from the germline V gene (reference sequence). V gave up 0 bases and J gave up 1 base, with 9 bases separating them. In nucleotides, the CDR3 is TGTGCCAGCAGCTTAGGCCGGGGCCTGAACACCGGGGAGCTGTTTTTT. The encoded protein is CASSLGRGLNTGELFF.

The genes are TRBV11-3 and TRBJ1-2; TRBD1 matches 7 bases. Germline CDR1 reads SGHNT; CDR2 reads YENEEA. The V gene end was trimmed by 2 bases and the J gene end by 7 bases; junction bases not matched to a gene: 16. This CDR3 contains 17 residues. The CDR3 spells CASSLNRGGQGEGGYTF. CDR3 nucleotide sequence: TGTGCCAGCAGCTTAAATCGGGGTGGGCAGGGGGAAGGTGGCTACACCTTC.

This chain links TRBV7-9 with TRBJ2-5; perhaps D is TRBD1 or TRBD2 (6 bases each). CDR1 and CDR2 (germline): SEHNR, FQNEAQ (reference sequence). V was shortened by 5 bases and J by 0 bases, with 16 bases between the two germline ends. This CDR3 spans 16 amino acids. The CDR3 region is CASSRGATGNQETQYF. In DNA, the CDR3 is TGTGCCAGCAGCAGGGGGGCTACTGGAAACCAAGAGACCCAGTACTTC. The full variable domain, in which reference TRBV7-9 and TRBJ2-5 provide the parts outside the CDR3, is DTGVSQNPRHKITKRGQNVTFRCDPISEHNRLYWYRQTLGQGPEFLTYFQNEAQLEKSRLLSDRFSAERPKGSFSTLEIQRTEQGDSAMYLCASSRGATGNQETQYFGPGTRLLVL.

The chain carries TRBV4-1 and TRBJ1-3; possibly TRBD1 for D (6 bases). The germline V and J ends were trimmed by 0 bases and 4 bases, with 16 bases remaining between them. Germline CDR1 MGHRA, CDR2 YSYEKL. CDR3 size: 17 residues. Here the CDR3 DNA reads TGCGCCAGCAGCCAAGATAATAGGGGGGCTTCAGGAAACACCATATATTTT. This encodes CASSQDNRGASGNTIYF.

This chain joins TRBV2 and TRBJ2-4, with 7 bases that match TRBD1. Germline loops: CDR1 SNHLY, CDR2 FYNNEI. CDR3 size: 15 residues. The J segment lost 0 bases and the V segment lost 6 bases, leaving 5 bases of the junction unmatched. Written as DNA, the CDR3 is TGTGCCAGCAGAAGACAGGGTCTAGCCAAAAACATTCAGTACTTC. It translates to CASRRQGLAKNIQYF.

This chain joins TRBV30 and TRBJ2-5; no firm D call. Germline V gene lookup returns CDR1 GTSNPN and CDR2 SVGIG (reference sequence). V dropped 2 bases and J dropped 5 bases, with 12 bases sitting between them. The CDR3 spans 13 residues. CDR3 nucleotides: TGTGCCTGGAGTTCACAGTTGGGGGAGACCCAGTACTTC. Its protein product is CAWSSQLGETQYF.

The rearrangement links TRBV2 to TRBJ2-2, with TRBD1 identical over 9 bases. V shed 10 bases and J 5 bases; nucleotides not matched to a gene: 8. CDR3 length equals 14 residues. Germline CDR1 is SNHLY and CDR2 is FYNNEI. CDR3 nucleotides: TGTGCCACAGGACAGGGGAAATTAACCGGGGAGCTGTTTTTT. Translating gives CATGQGKLTGELFF.

The chain has TRBV19 and TRBJ2-2, with TRBD1 matching over 8 bases. J was trimmed by 6 bases and V by 1 base; bases with no gene match: 7. Germline V CDR1 and CDR2: LNHDA, SQIVND (reference sequence). The CDR3 spans 16 residues. The CDR3 here is CASSIVFPTGAGELFF. The CDR3 DNA reads TGTGCCAGTAGTATAGTATTCCCGACAGGGGCCGGGGAGCTGTTTTTT.

The chain is built from TRBV2 and TRBJ1-1; the D gene is possibly TRBD1 (5 bases). V lost 8 bases and J lost 4, with 20 bases in between. Germline loops: CDR1 SNHLY, CDR2 FYNNEI. This CDR3 contains 15 residues. CDR3 bases: TGTGCCAGCCTACAGGACGGCTACAGCGGCACTGAAGCTTTCTTT. Translated, it gives CASLQDGYSGTEAFF.

CDR3 nucleotide sequence: TGTGCCAGCAGCACCACAGGGGGCACTGAAGCTTTCTTT. It specifies CASSTTGGTEAFF. The chain combines TRBV7-8 with TRBJ1-1; TRBD1 agrees at 8 bases. V lost 5 bases, J lost 4 bases, and 3 bases stayed unmatched. Germline loops: CDR1 SGHVS, CDR2 FQNEAQ. The CDR3 consists of 13 residues.

J is TRBJ1-1 and V is TRBV5-1; D might be TRBD1 (6 bases). The germline CDR1 and CDR2 sequences are SGHRS and YFSETQ. This CDR3 contains 16 residues. Trimming pared 4 bases from V and 8 bases from J, leaving 24 bases between. In DNA, the CDR3 is TGCGCCAGCAGCAGAGCCTCCGGGGACATCAAGGGGGAAGCTTTCTTT. Protein product: CASSRASGDIKGEAFF.

The J gene is TRBJ1-3, the V gene TRBV7-2; maybe TRBD1 (5 bases). The ends were cut back, 1 base at V and 0 bases at J, with 13 bases in the middle. The CDR3 has 17 residues. The germline gives CDR1 SGHTA, CDR2 FQGNSA. CDR3 in amino acids: CASSLVGAGSSGNTIYF. The CDR3 DNA reads TGTGCCAGCAGCTTAGTTGGGGCAGGTAGCTCTGGAAACACCATATATTTT.

The V gene is TRBV19, the J gene TRBJ2-2; D uncertain. This CDR3 is built from 14 residues. CDR1 LNHDA and CDR2 SQIVND come from the germline V gene (reference sequence). V lost 6 bases and J lost 1, with 9 bases in between. The CDR3 DNA reads as TGTGCCAGTAGGGCCTTTTTGAACACCGGGGAGCTGTTTTTT. This sequence encodes CASRAFLNTGELFF. The full variable domain, its missing parts supplied by reference TRBV19 and TRBJ2-2, is DGGITQSPKYLFRKEGQNVTLSCEQNLNHDAMYWYRQDPGQGLRLIYYSQIVNDFQKGDIAEGYSVSREKKESFPLTVTSAQKNPTAFYLCASRAFLNTGELFFGEGSRLTVL.

The J gene is TRBJ1-1, the V gene TRBV5-1; TRBD1 matches at 12 bases. CDR1 is SGHRS and CDR2 is YFSETQ in the germline V gene. The CDR3 has 15 residues. Unmatched junction bases numbered 11, after V lost 3 bases and J lost 11 bases. The CDR3, as DNA: TGCGCCAGCAGCTCCTCCGGGACAGGGGGCGCGAGGGCTTTCTTT. Its translation: CASSSSGTGGARAFF.

V usage is TRBV4-2 and J usage is TRBJ1-2; D unclear. The CDR3 sequence is 15 residues long. Trimming cost V 1 base and J 6 bases, with 15 bases left between them. Germline V CDR1 and CDR2: LGHNA, YNFKEQ. The CDR3 DNA is TGTGCCAGCAGCCAAGGCGACCATTTGAAAAATGGCTACACCTTC. Amino acids: CASSQGDHLKNGYTF.

J is TRBJ2-1 and V is TRBV10-2; 9 nucleotides match TRBD1. Germline-derived CDR1 and CDR2 are WSHSY and SAAADI. Germline trimming cut 4 bases from V and 9 bases from J; bases unmatched to any gene: 10. The CDR3 loop spans 15 amino acids. CDR3 amino acids: CASSGRDRATTEQFF. CDR3 in DNA: TGCGCCAGCAGTGGACGGGACAGGGCTACTACTGAGCAGTTCTTC.

This sequence joins TRBV29-1 and TRBJ2-1; D perhaps matches TRBD1 (6 bases). The CDR3 runs 13 residues. Germline V lookup: CDR1 SQVTM, CDR2 ANQGSEA. The V and J ends lost 6 bases and 7 bases respectively, with 16 bases between them. The CDR3 region is CSVQGSLTNEQFF. The CDR3 DNA follows: TGCAGCGTGCAGGGGTCTCTAACAAATGAGCAGTTCTTC.

The table lists this clone with a count of one. The CDR3 here is CAISGQGSWTEAFF. CDR3 nucleotides: TGTGCCATATCCGGACAGGGCTCTTGGACTGAAGCTTTCTTT. V and J are TRBV10-3 and TRBJ1-1, with 8 positions matching TRBD1. The CDR3 loop spans 14 amino acids. Losses at the gene ends were 9 bases for V and 5 bases for J; bases not matched to a gene: 11. CDR1 is ENHRY and CDR2 is SYGVKD in the germline V gene.

V is TRBV19 and J is TRBJ2-7, with D possibly being TRBD1 or TRBD2 (5 bases each). The CDR3 has 14 residues. Germline loops: CDR1 LNHDA, CDR2 SQIVND (reference sequence). V was trimmed by 6 bases and J by 0 bases, leaving 12 bases between them. The CDR3 reads CASRPRGSSYEQYF. The CDR3 coding sequence is TGTGCCAGTAGACCTCGGGGCAGCTCCTACGAGCAGTACTTC.